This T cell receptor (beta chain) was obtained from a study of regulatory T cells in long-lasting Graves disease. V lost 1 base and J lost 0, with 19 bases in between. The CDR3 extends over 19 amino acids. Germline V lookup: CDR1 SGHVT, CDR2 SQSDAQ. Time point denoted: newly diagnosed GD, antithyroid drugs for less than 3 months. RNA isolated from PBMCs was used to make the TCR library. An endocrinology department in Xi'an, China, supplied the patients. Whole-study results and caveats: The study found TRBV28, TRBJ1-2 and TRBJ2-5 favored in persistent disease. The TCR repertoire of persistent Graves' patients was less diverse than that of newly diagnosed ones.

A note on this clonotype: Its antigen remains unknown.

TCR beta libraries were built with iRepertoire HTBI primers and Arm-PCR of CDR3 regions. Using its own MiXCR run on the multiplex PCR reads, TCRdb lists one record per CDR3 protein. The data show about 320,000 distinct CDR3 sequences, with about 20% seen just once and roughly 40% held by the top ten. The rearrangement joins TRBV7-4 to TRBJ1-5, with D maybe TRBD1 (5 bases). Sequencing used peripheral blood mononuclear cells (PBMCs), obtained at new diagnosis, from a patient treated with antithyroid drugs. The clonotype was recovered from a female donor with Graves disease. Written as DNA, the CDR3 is TGTGCCAGCAGCTTAGAGGGGAGGGATATAAGGGCTAGCAATCAGCCCCAGCATTTT. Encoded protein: CASSLEGRDIRASNQPQHF.